These 23 T cell receptor beta chains came from one sample sequenced in a study of cytomegalovirus exposure and HLA in healthy donors. The PCR ran on 60 Vbeta and 13 Jbeta primers. The data were produced by immunoSEQ multiplex PCR, yet TCRdb's version contains in-frame clones alone and is incomplete. This table holds 50,000 to 70,000 clones, 80% found once. The sample was PBMCs. These receptor sequences come from a male donor in good health and CMV-seronegative.

V and J are TRBV5-1 and TRBJ2-2, with 8 positions matching TRBD1. V shed 1 base, J shed 4 bases, and the junction held 12 bases outside the gene matches. Germline V gene data show CDR1 as SGHRS and CDR2 as YFSETQ. CDR3 size: 18 residues. Here the CDR3 DNA reads TGCGCCAGCAGCTTGACGCGCGGTACCGACAGGGGCACCGGGGAGCTGTTTTTT. Translating gives CASSLTRGTDRGTGELFF.

The gene calls are TRBV7-9 and TRBJ1-1; 8 bases line up with TRBD1. Trimming took 5 bases from V and 4 from J; bases not matched to a gene: 6. The CDR3 contains 14 residues. The germline gives CDR1 SEHNR, CDR2 FQNEAQ (reference sequence). The CDR3 nucleotides are TGTGCCAGCAGCGACCCAGGGGGCGGCACTGAAGCTTTCTTT. This codes for CASSDPGGGTEAFF.

This chain links TRBV2 with TRBJ1-3; D gene uncertain. This CDR3 contains 14 residues. Germline CDR1 is SNHLY and CDR2 is FYNNEI. The V end lost 8 bases, the J end lost 1 base, and 12 bases lay between the germline ends. The CDR3 DNA sequence: TGTGCCAGCTCATCAGGCCTTTCTGGAAACACCATATATTTT. Translated: CASSSGLSGNTIYF.

The rearrangement uses TRBV7-9 and TRBJ1-2, with D uncertain. V was clipped by 6 bases and J by 4 bases, with 18 bases between them. CDR1 and CDR2 (germline): SEHNR, FQNEAQ (reference sequence). This CDR3 contains 15 residues. CDR3 sequence: CASRKQSRGGYGYTF. The CDR3 coding sequence is TGTGCCAGCAGGAAACAGTCCCGGGGAGGCTATGGCTACACCTTC.

DNA for the CDR3: TGTGCCAGCAGGCGGGAATTAGGAGAGACCCAGTACTTC. Its protein is CASRRELGETQYF. The chain uses TRBV4-2 and TRBJ2-5; tentatively, D is TRBD2 (6 bases). Looked up from germline, CDR1 is LGHNA and CDR2 is YNFKEQ. CDR3 size: 13 residues. The V gene lost 6 bases and the J gene lost 4 bases, with 12 bases spanning the gap.

The chain links TRBV10-3 to TRBJ1-4, with TRBD1 identical over 9 bases. Germline V lookup: CDR1 ENHRY, CDR2 SYGVKD. J was trimmed by 8 bases and V by 3 bases; bases with no gene match: 4. This CDR3 has 14 residues. CDR3 sequence (DNA): TGTGCCATCAGTGACTCCGGGACAGGGGAAAAACTGTTTTTT. Its translation is CAISDSGTGEKLFF.

This chain uses TRBV2 with TRBJ2-1, with 9 bases that match TRBD1. V was clipped by 7 bases and J by 8 bases; unmatched bases: 9. Germline V gives CDR1 SNHLY, CDR2 FYNNEI. The CDR3 extends over 14 amino acids. The DNA for the CDR3 is TGTGCCAGCATCGTGGAGGACAGGGGCTATGAGCAGTTCTTC. Translated: CASIVEDRGYEQFF. Complete variable domain (other parts from reference TRBV2 and TRBJ2-1): EPEVTQTPSHQVTQMGQEVILRCVPISNHLYFYWYRQILGQKVEFLVSFYNNEISEKSEIFDDQFSVERPDGSNFTLKIRSTKLEDSAMYFCASIVEDRGYEQFFGPGTRLTVL.

V gene TRBV5-5 combines with J gene TRBJ2-2; D call uncertain. Trimming stripped 1 base from V and 6 bases from J, with 4 bases between. This CDR3 is built from 12 residues. The germline CDR1 and CDR2 sequences are SGHKS and YYEKEE (reference sequence). This chain's CDR3 is CASSLTAGELFF. Written as DNA, the CDR3 is TGTGCCAGCAGCTTGACAGCCGGGGAGCTGTTTTTT.

V is TRBV2 and J is TRBJ1-5, with D perhaps TRBD1 (6 bases). Germline V gives CDR1 SNHLY, CDR2 FYNNEI. Trimming left V 4 bases short and J 4 bases short, with 8 bases between. The CDR3 spans 13 residues. This chain's CDR3 is CASSAGENQPQHF. CDR3 bases: TGTGCCAGCAGTGCAGGGGAGAATCAGCCCCAGCATTTT.

This clone was seen just once. The V gene is TRBV6-6, the J gene TRBJ2-6, with TRBD1 matching over 8 bases. CDR1 and CDR2 (germline): MNHNY, SVGAGI (reference sequence). V shed 4 bases and J 0 bases; nucleotides not matched to a gene: 2. This CDR3 spans 16 amino acids. CDR3 DNA sequence: TGTGCCAGCAGTTCAGGGGGCCACTCTGGGGCCAACGTCCTGACTTTC. Amino acid sequence: CASSSGGHSGANVLTF.

This clone was recorded only once. This chain connects TRBV6-5 to TRBJ2-7, with D hard to call. The CDR3 has 14 amino acids. Per the germline V gene, CDR1 is MNHEY and CDR2 is SVGAGI. With 2 bases removed from V and 0 bases from J, the gap between germline ends came to 8 bases. The CDR3 protein is CASSYRSSSYEQYF. The CDR3 bases are TGTGCCAGCAGTTACCGGTCTTCCTCCTACGAGCAGTACTTC.

This CDR3 is CASKPVLGGYGYTF. DNA of the CDR3: TGTGCCAGCAAACCCGTCCTGGGGGGCTATGGCTACACCTTC. The chain links TRBV6-6 to TRBJ1-2, with D possibly being TRBD1 (5 bases). V lost 7 bases and J 4 bases, leaving 16 bases between the germline ends. Germline CDR1 and CDR2: MNHNY and SVGAGI (reference sequence). The CDR3 consists of 14 residues.

The chain joins TRBV25-1 to TRBJ2-2; 7 nucleotides agree with TRBD1. Trimming removed 1 base from V and 3 bases from J; junction bases left unmatched: 11. From germline, CDR1 is MGHDK and CDR2 SYGVNS. The CDR3 covers 18 residues. The CDR3 here is CASSEFLTSGTDTGELFF. CDR3 DNA: TGTGCCAGCAGTGAATTTCTCACCTCTGGGACAGACACCGGGGAGCTGTTTTTT.

This rearrangement joins TRBV18 to TRBJ1-1, with a possible D match to TRBD1 (5 bases). Trimming left V 0 bases short and J 1 base short, with 15 bases between. Per germline, CDR1 KGHSH and CDR2 LQKENI. The CDR3 loop spans 17 amino acids. The CDR3 spells CASSPPISHGQNTEAFF. The CDR3 DNA reads TGTGCCAGCTCACCACCAATTTCACACGGACAGAACACTGAAGCTTTCTTT.

This clone was found a few times. The chain is built from TRBV27 and TRBJ2-2; a weak D match, TRBD2 (5 bases). Trimming took 3 bases from V and 8 from J, leaving 13 bases between them. The CDR3 totals 14 residues. Per germline, CDR1 MNHEY and CDR2 SMNVEV (reference sequence). The CDR3 bases are TGTGCCAGCAGTTTTGGTTTCGGAGGAGGGGAGCTGTTTTTT. As protein: CASSFGFGGGELFF.

The chain links TRBV5-6 to TRBJ1-1, with D hard to call. The V and J ends lost 2 bases and 7 bases respectively, with 9 bases between them. Per the germline V gene, CDR1 is SGHDT and CDR2 is YYEEEE. There are 12 residues in the CDR3. This CDR3 is CASSFSAGEAFF. The CDR3 nucleotides are TGTGCCAGCAGCTTTTCCGCAGGTGAAGCTTTCTTT.

V gene TRBV5-1 combines with J gene TRBJ2-2; 8 bases fit TRBD1. V lost 4 bases and J lost 8; bases outside the gene matches: 13. In germline, CDR1 is SGHRS, CDR2 YFSETQ. This CDR3 region has 16 residues. CDR3 nucleotide sequence: TGCGCCAGCAGCGCCTCGGGACAGGTCCCCAGGGGGGAGCTGTTTTTT. It yields the protein CASSASGQVPRGELFF. The full variable domain, in which reference TRBV5-1 and TRBJ2-2 provide the parts outside the CDR3, is KAGVTQTPRYLIKTRGQQVTLSCSPISGHRSVSWYQQTPGQGLQFLFEYFSETQRNKGNFPGRFSGRQFSNSRSEMNVSTLELGDSALYLCASSASGQVPRGELFFGEGSRLTVL.

The genes are TRBV7-9 and TRBJ1-1; the D is unclear. V lost 8 bases, J lost 0 bases, and 10 bases lay in between. Germline assignment: CDR1 SEHNR and CDR2 FQNEAQ (reference sequence). CDR3 length equals 13 residues. The DNA of the CDR3 is TGTGCCAGCGGAGGGTGGGTGAACACTGAAGCTTTCTTT. This sequence encodes CASGGWVNTEAFF.

This chain uses TRBV2 with TRBJ2-4, with D maybe TRBD1 (6 bases). The CDR3 is 21 amino acids. The V end was cut by 3 bases, the J end by 4 bases, with 31 bases between. CDR1 is SNHLY and CDR2 is FYNNEI in the germline V gene. CDR3 region: CASSDRRLIAGQNRRKNIQYF. As DNA, the CDR3 is TGTGCCAGCAGTGATCGACGTCTGATAGCCGGACAGAACAGAAGGAAAAACATTCAGTACTTC.

V and J are TRBV5-1 and TRBJ2-5; 13 positions agree with TRBD2. This CDR3 spans 16 amino acids. Germline V gene data show CDR1 as SGHRS and CDR2 as YFSETQ. The J segment lost 2 bases and the V segment lost 1 base, leaving 2 bases of the junction unmatched. DNA for the CDR3: TGCGCCAGCAGCTTGACTAGCGGGGGGGGACAAGAGACCCAGTACTTC. Protein sequence: CASSLTSGGGQETQYF. Together with reference TRBV5-1 and TRBJ2-5, the CDR3 gives the full variable domain: KAGVTQTPRYLIKTRGQQVTLSCSPISGHRSVSWYQQTPGQGLQFLFEYFSETQRNKGNFPGRFSGRQFSNSRSEMNVSTLELGDSALYLCASSLTSGGGQETQYFGPGTRLLVL.

This rearrangement joins TRBV7-3 to TRBJ2-3; 10 nucleotides match TRBD1. The germline V gene has CDR1 SGHTA and CDR2 FQGTGA. V trimming: 5 bases; J trimming: 6 bases; junction bases outside the gene matches: 8. This CDR3 is 15 amino acids long. CDR3 DNA sequence: TGTGCCAGCAGCCGACAGGGGGCAGATTTCGATACGCAGTATTTT. This encodes CASSRQGADFDTQYF.

J is TRBJ2-5 and V is TRBV30, with TRBD2 matching over 8 bases. Germline V gene lookup returns CDR1 GTSNPN and CDR2 SVGIG (reference sequence). This CDR3 contains 15 residues. V shed 0 bases and J 2 bases; nucleotides not matched to a gene: 5. CDR3 bases: TGTGCCTGGAGTGTTCGCGGGGGGCGACAAGAGACCCAGTACTTC. This gives the protein CAWSVRGGRQETQYF.

J is TRBJ1-2 and V is TRBV10-3; 11 nucleotides agree with TRBD1. CDR1 ENHRY and CDR2 SYGVKD come from the germline V gene. The CDR3 has 12 residues. V lost 11 bases and J lost 6; bases outside the gene matches: 5. The CDR3 DNA reads TGTGCCGCGCGGACAGGGGGCGATGGCTACACCTTC. It specifies CAARTGGDGYTF.